The clone carrying this TCR beta chain was counted ten times or more. Its antigen is not identified. Excluded: other autoimmune disease, uncontrolled infection, pregnancy or lactation. Each diagnosis was determined on the basis of clinical symptoms, serum thyroxine, TRAb, thyroid ultrasound and orbital computed tomography. The data are from a study of Graves' ophthalmopathy and Graves' hyperthyroidism. Notes on the study in general: Blood shared most expanded thyroid clonotypes above 0.001 frequency.

RNA transcripts served as template for amplifying TCR beta CDR3 sequences. Scientists carried out first-round RT-PCR using HTBI primers and then a second-round multiplex PCR. TCRdb ran MiXCR on the multiplex PCR reads and lists one entry per CDR3 protein. The sample yields around 1.1 million distinct CDR3 sequences, 35% to 40% seen once. Trimming shortened V by 0 bases and J by 7 bases, and 13 bases separated the two germline ends. The CDR3 has 16 residues. Germline CDR1 is SGHVS and CDR2 is FQNEAQ. The sample consisted of peripheral blood or thyroid tissue (not recorded which). The rearrangement links TRBV7-8 to TRBJ1-6; D possibly corresponds to TRBD1 (6 bases). This receptor was obtained from an adult man with Graves' hyperthyroidism. In DNA form, the CDR3 reads TGTGCCAGCAGCTTAGCGCTACAGGGTGGCAATTCACCCCTCCACTTT. This encodes CASSLALQGGNSPLHF.